Listed below are T cell receptor beta chains from one sample, sequenced in a study of naive and memory T cell subsets. MiXCR, run by TCRdb on the UMI-ligation and nested PCR reads, gives a single entry per CDR3 protein. The sample holds approximately 140,000 distinct CDR3 sequences; roughly 22% are singletons and the top ten take approximately 0.1%. The sample taken for sequencing was naive CD4+ T cells from blood. The receptors were gathered from a human donor in good health. CDR3s include the opening cysteine and the closing phenylalanine or tryptophan. Fields, in order: J gene, clone size, D gene, V gene, CDR3 protein, CDR3 DNA. D genes are given only for firm matches. Only part of the rows carry a size: once, few, many, or a class if the clone is expanded.

j_gene: TRBJ2-1; abundance: NA; d_gene: TRBD2; v_gene: TRBV10-3; CDR3aa: CAISESLAGGPGNEQFF; CDR3nt: TGTGCCATCAGTGAGTCCCTAGCGGGAGGGCCGGGGAATGAGCAGTTCTTC
j_gene: TRBJ1-6; abundance: NA; d_gene: TRBD1; v_gene: TRBV6-5; CDR3aa: CASSPRGLNNSPLHF; CDR3nt: TGTGCCAGCAGCCCCAGGGGGCTGAATAATTCACCCCTCCACTTT
j_gene: TRBJ2-3; abundance: NA; d_gene: NA; v_gene: TRBV28; CDR3aa: CASSLSGGPNTDTQYF; CDR3nt: TGTGCCAGCAGTTTATCGGGGGGCCCAAACACAGATACGCAGTATTTT
j_gene: TRBJ2-7; abundance: few; d_gene: NA; v_gene: TRBV28; CDR3aa: CASTGGGSYEQYF; CDR3nt: TGTGCCAGCACCGGGGGCGGTTCCTACGAGCAGTACTTC
j_gene: TRBJ2-7; abundance: few; d_gene: TRBD2; v_gene: TRBV29-1; CDR3aa: CSVLLRVGREQYF; CDR3nt: TGCAGCGTTCTTCTAAGGGTCGGGAGGGAGCAGTACTTC
j_gene: TRBJ2-7; abundance: NA; d_gene: TRBD1; v_gene: TRBV7-2; CDR3aa: CASSVRQGGTYEQYF; CDR3nt: TGTGCCAGCAGCGTCAGACAGGGTGGAACCTACGAGCAGTACTTC
j_gene: TRBJ2-7; abundance: NA; d_gene: NA; v_gene: TRBV7-9; CDR3aa: CASSSGRASYEQYF; CDR3nt: TGTGCCAGCAGCTCCGGACGGGCCTCCTACGAGCAGTACTTC
j_gene: TRBJ2-3; abundance: NA; d_gene: NA; v_gene: TRBV7-9; CDR3aa: CASSLVTPDTQYF; CDR3nt: TGTGCCAGCAGCTTAGTGACGCCAGATACGCAGTATTTT
j_gene: TRBJ2-7; abundance: few; d_gene: TRBD1; v_gene: TRBV20-1; CDR3aa: CSARDIYRGYEQYF; CDR3nt: TGCAGTGCTAGAGACATATACAGGGGCTACGAGCAGTACTTC
j_gene: TRBJ2-1; abundance: NA; d_gene: NA; v_gene: TRBV7-9; CDR3aa: CSSTERRSYNEQFF; CDR3nt: TGCTCATCAACGGAGCGCCGCTCCTACAATGAGCAGTTCTTC
j_gene: TRBJ1-2; abundance: NA; d_gene: NA; v_gene: TRBV4-2; CDR3aa: CASSPQEGQPRGYTF; CDR3nt: TGTGCCAGCAGCCCCCAAGAAGGACAGCCTCGAGGCTACACCTTC
j_gene: TRBJ2-4; abundance: NA; d_gene: TRBD2; v_gene: TRBV7-8; CDR3aa: CASSFRREGRNIQYF; CDR3nt: TGTGCCAGCAGCTTTCGGCGGGAGGGCCGAAACATTCAGTACTTC
j_gene: TRBJ2-7; abundance: few; d_gene: TRBD1; v_gene: TRBV7-8; CDR3aa: CASSLAGRQGVYEQYF; CDR3nt: TGTGCCAGCAGCTTAGCGGGCCGGCAGGGGGTTTACGAGCAGTACTTC
j_gene: TRBJ2-7; abundance: NA; d_gene: TRBD2; v_gene: TRBV5-1; CDR3aa: CASSRGLAGGENEQYF; CDR3nt: TGCGCCAGCAGCCGCGGACTAGCGGGAGGTGAGAACGAGCAGTACTTC
j_gene: TRBJ2-7; abundance: few; d_gene: TRBD1; v_gene: TRBV7-2; CDR3aa: CASRRDRYYEQYF; CDR3nt: TGTGCCAGCAGACGGGACAGGTACTACGAGCAGTACTTC
j_gene: TRBJ2-3; abundance: NA; d_gene: TRBD2; v_gene: TRBV5-6; CDR3aa: CASSYASGIRADTQYF; CDR3nt: TGTGCCAGCAGCTACGCGAGCGGGATTCGTGCAGATACGCAGTATTTT
j_gene: TRBJ2-3; abundance: NA; d_gene: TRBD2; v_gene: TRBV10-3; CDR3aa: CAISRLAGSTDTQYF; CDR3nt: TGTGCCATCAGTCGACTAGCGGGAAGTACAGATACGCAGTATTTT
j_gene: TRBJ2-1; abundance: NA; d_gene: NA; v_gene: TRBV7-9; CDR3aa: CASSLTPGRRVYNEQFF; CDR3nt: TGTGCCAGCAGCCTTACCCCGGGACGTAGGGTTTACAATGAGCAGTTCTTC
j_gene: TRBJ1-2; abundance: many; d_gene: NA; v_gene: TRBV30; CDR3aa: CAWKVVRDYGYTF; CDR3nt: TGTGCCTGGAAAGTCGTCAGGGACTATGGCTACACCTTC
j_gene: TRBJ2-1; abundance: NA; d_gene: NA; v_gene: TRBV4-1; CDR3aa: CASSHIRGQGYNNEQFF; CDR3nt: TGCGCCAGCAGCCACATACGCGGGCAGGGCTATAACAATGAGCAGTTCTTC
j_gene: TRBJ1-1; abundance: many; d_gene: NA; v_gene: TRBV11-2; CDR3aa: CASSRFLQTDTEAFF; CDR3nt: TGTGCCAGCAGCCGATTTCTGCAAACGGACACTGAAGCTTTCTTT
j_gene: TRBJ2-2; abundance: many; d_gene: NA; v_gene: TRBV3-1; CDR3aa: CASSGHGELFF; CDR3nt: TGTGCCAGCAGCGGACACGGGGAGCTGTTTTTT
j_gene: TRBJ1-1; abundance: many; d_gene: NA; v_gene: TRBV6-6; CDR3aa: CASRVGNTEAFF; CDR3nt: TGTGCCAGCAGGGTAGGGAACACTGAAGCTTTCTTT
j_gene: TRBJ2-7; abundance: NA; d_gene: NA; v_gene: TRBV2; CDR3aa: CTSREQEYEQYF; CDR3nt: TGTACCAGCAGGGAACAAGAGTACGAGCAGTACTTC
j_gene: TRBJ2-3; abundance: few; d_gene: NA; v_gene: TRBV24-1; CDR3aa: CATARVDQPDTQYF; CDR3nt: TGTGCCACCGCCCGGGTGGACCAGCCAGATACGCAGTATTTT
j_gene: TRBJ2-4; abundance: NA; d_gene: TRBD2; v_gene: TRBV6-1; CDR3aa: CASSAGGGAKNIQYF; CDR3nt: TGTGCCAGCAGTGCGGGCGGGGGGGCCAAAAACATTCAGTACTTC
j_gene: TRBJ2-7; abundance: few; d_gene: NA; v_gene: TRBV29-1; CDR3aa: CSKAGTLGAYEQYF; CDR3nt: TGCAGCAAAGCCGGGACTTTGGGAGCCTACGAGCAGTACTTC
j_gene: TRBJ2-1; abundance: few; d_gene: NA; v_gene: TRBV7-2; CDR3aa: CASIVGTNYNEQFF; CDR3nt: TGTGCCAGCATAGTCGGGACCAACTACAATGAGCAGTTCTTC
j_gene: TRBJ2-3; abundance: few; d_gene: NA; v_gene: TRBV12-3/TRBV12-4; CDR3aa: CASSFITGVPSTSDTQYF; CDR3nt: TGTGCCAGCAGTTTTATAACGGGAGTCCCATCCACATCAGATACGCAGTATTTT
j_gene: TRBJ2-7; abundance: many; d_gene: TRBD2; v_gene: TRBV20-1; CDR3aa: CSARGGTKNYEQYF; CDR3nt: TGCAGTGCTAGAGGTGGGACTAAAAACTACGAGCAGTACTTC
j_gene: TRBJ2-5; abundance: few; d_gene: TRBD2; v_gene: TRBV7-2; CDR3aa: CASSSPSGRARETQYF; CDR3nt: TGTGCCAGCAGCTCCCCCAGCGGGAGGGCCCGGGAGACCCAGTACTTC
j_gene: TRBJ1-2; abundance: few; d_gene: TRBD1; v_gene: TRBV29-1; CDR3aa: CSVERTGQRGYTF; CDR3nt: TGCAGCGTCGAACGGACAGGACAGCGTGGCTACACCTTC
j_gene: TRBJ1-1; abundance: few; d_gene: TRBD1; v_gene: TRBV28; CDR3aa: CASSKSGGPGAFF; CDR3nt: TGTGCCAGCAGCAAATCAGGGGGGCCCGGCGCTTTCTTT
j_gene: TRBJ2-5; abundance: NA; d_gene: TRBD2; v_gene: TRBV7-2; CDR3aa: CASRPGTSGRLETQYF; CDR3nt: TGTGCCAGCAGGCCCGGGACTAGCGGGAGGTTAGAGACCCAGTACTTC
j_gene: TRBJ1-2; abundance: NA; d_gene: NA; v_gene: TRBV6-2/TRBV6-3; CDR3aa: CATRVNYGYTF; CDR3nt: TGTGCCACACGGGTCAACTATGGCTACACCTTC
j_gene: TRBJ2-2; abundance: many; d_gene: TRBD2; v_gene: TRBV19; CDR3aa: CASSIRWTSGDTGELFF; CDR3nt: TGTGCCAGTAGTATTCGCTGGACTAGCGGGGACACCGGGGAGCTGTTTTTT
j_gene: TRBJ2-1; abundance: few; d_gene: NA; v_gene: TRBV23-1; CDR3aa: CASSQPGRTNEQFF; CDR3nt: TGCGCCAGCAGTCAACCGGGACGGACCAATGAGCAGTTCTTC
j_gene: TRBJ1-1; abundance: few; d_gene: NA; v_gene: TRBV20-1; CDR3aa: CSAKAQGRMNTEAFF; CDR3nt: TGCAGTGCTAAGGCGCAGGGGAGGATGAACACTGAAGCTTTCTTT
j_gene: TRBJ2-3; abundance: few; d_gene: NA; v_gene: TRBV4-1; CDR3aa: CASSQDFGLLRGTDTQYF; CDR3nt: TGCGCCAGCAGCCAAGATTTCGGGCTATTGAGGGGCACAGATACGCAGTATTTT
j_gene: TRBJ2-1; abundance: few; d_gene: TRBD2; v_gene: TRBV5-1; CDR3aa: CASSLAGTSLFF; CDR3nt: TGCGCCAGCAGCTTGGCCGGGACTAGCCTGTTCTTC
j_gene: TRBJ1-4; abundance: few; d_gene: NA; v_gene: TRBV28; CDR3aa: CATARGGEKLFF; CDR3nt: TGTGCCACCGCGCGAGGGGGGGAAAAACTGTTTTTT
j_gene: TRBJ2-3; abundance: NA; d_gene: NA; v_gene: TRBV12-3/TRBV12-4; CDR3aa: CASSLVAGEKDTQYF; CDR3nt: TGTGCCAGCAGTTTAGTGGCAGGGGAGAAAGATACGCAGTATTTT
j_gene: TRBJ2-6; abundance: many; d_gene: NA; v_gene: TRBV20-1; CDR3aa: CSARQGGSGANVLTF; CDR3nt: TGCAGTGCTAGGCAGGGGGGCTCAGGGGCCAACGTCCTGACTTTC
j_gene: TRBJ1-4; abundance: few; d_gene: NA; v_gene: TRBV12-3/TRBV12-4; CDR3aa: CASSFSGAWEKLFF; CDR3nt: TGTGCCAGCAGTTTTTCCGGGGCATGGGAAAAACTGTTTTTT
j_gene: TRBJ2-7; abundance: few; d_gene: TRBD2; v_gene: TRBV6-5; CDR3aa: CASSYSGLAGAEQYF; CDR3nt: TGTGCCAGCAGTTACTCGGGACTAGCGGGAGCCGAGCAGTACTTC
j_gene: TRBJ2-1; abundance: NA; d_gene: TRBD1; v_gene: TRBV20-1; CDR3aa: CSAIGQGQYNEQFF; CDR3nt: TGCAGTGCTATAGGACAGGGCCAGTACAATGAGCAGTTCTTC
j_gene: TRBJ2-2; abundance: NA; d_gene: NA; v_gene: TRBV20-1; CDR3aa: CSARTTGELFF; CDR3nt: TGCAGTGCTAGGACCACCGGGGAGCTGTTTTTT
j_gene: TRBJ2-7; abundance: NA; d_gene: TRBD1; v_gene: TRBV4-3; CDR3aa: CASSQVRQGSYEQYF; CDR3nt: TGCGCCAGCAGCCAAGTCCGACAGGGTTCCTACGAGCAGTACTTC
j_gene: TRBJ2-7; abundance: NA; d_gene: TRBD2; v_gene: TRBV7-9; CDR3aa: CASSHRTSGYEQYF; CDR3nt: TGTGCCAGCAGCCACAGGACTAGCGGCTACGAGCAGTACTTC
j_gene: TRBJ1-2; abundance: NA; d_gene: TRBD1; v_gene: TRBV29-1; CDR3aa: CSVPGTGIHGYTF; CDR3nt: TGCAGCGTCCCCGGGACAGGGATTCATGGCTACACCTTC